The 27 T cell receptor beta chains below were found in one sample sequenced in a study of T cell repertoires in cytomegalovirus infection. TCRdb reanalysed the reads using MiXCR and keeps one entry per CDR3 protein. Among around 630,000 distinct CDR3 sequences listed, about 24% were seen once. Sequenced: CD8+ T cells from PBMCs. These receptor sequences come from a human donor in good health (CMV status not recorded). Some clones in this sample may be carry-over from other donors' samples.

This clonotype was observed a handful of times. The V call is TRBV10-3, the J call TRBJ2-7; 7 bases line up with TRBD1. Germline lookup yields CDR1 ENHRY and CDR2 SYGVKD. This CDR3 spans 13 amino acids. Losses at the gene ends were 10 bases for V and 3 bases for J; bases not matched to a gene: 9. In DNA form, the CDR3 reads TGTGCCACCCGGACAGGCGATATCTACGAGCAGTACTTC. Translation gives CATRTGDIYEQYF.

This clonotype was recorded at least ten times. The chain uses TRBV6-6 and TRBJ2-3, with 8 bases that match TRBD1. Germline trimming cut 7 bases from V and 7 bases from J; bases unmatched to any gene: 13. Germline assignment: CDR1 MNHNY and CDR2 SVGAGI (reference sequence). The CDR3 is made up of 15 amino acids. This CDR3 reads CASTLGQGPRNTQYF. For the CDR3, the DNA is TGTGCCAGCACCTTAGGACAGGGCCCTAGGAATACGCAGTATTTT.

This clonotype was detected a few times. The V and J genes are TRBV28 and TRBJ2-1; D tentatively fits TRBD1 or TRBD2 (6 bases each). Germline assignment: CDR1 MDHEN and CDR2 SYDVKM. The CDR3 length is 17 residues. V was clipped by 6 bases and J by 4 bases, with 22 bases between them. CDR3 sequence (DNA): TGTGCCAGCAGACACTATTGGGAGGACAGCCTTTACAATGAGCAGTTCTTC. Residues: CASRHYWEDSLYNEQFF.

Notes on this clonotype: Given a much more abundant clone one base away, this may be a read error. V is TRBV7-2 and J is TRBJ1-2; D is uncertain. Germline CDR1 is SGHTA and CDR2 is FQGNSA. CDR3 length: 15 residues. CDR3 sequence (DNA): TGTGTCAGCAGCTTATCGGACGCCCGTGTCGTGGGCTACACCTTC. Translation: CVSSLSDARVVGYTF.

As for this clonotype: A clone one base away is much larger, so this may be a read error. V gene TRBV7-2 combines with J gene TRBJ1-1; no reliable D call. Looked up from germline, CDR1 is SGHTA and CDR2 is FQGNSA. V lost 4 bases, J lost 8 bases, and 11 bases lay in between. The CDR3 sequence is 12 residues long. The CDR3 DNA sequence: TGTGCCAGCAGCTCCCTTATCCGGGAAGCTTTCTTT. Its translation: CASSSLIREAFF.

This clonotype was seen a few times. This chain links TRBV5-5 with TRBJ2-1; D possibly corresponds to TRBD1 (5 bases). The CDR3 is 15 residues long. CDR1 and CDR2 (germline): SGHKS, YYEKEE (reference sequence). Trimming took 1 base from V and 0 from J, leaving 8 bases between them. The CDR3 is CASSLTRVSYNEQFF. In nucleotides, the CDR3 is TGTGCCAGCAGCTTGACCAGGGTCTCCTACAATGAGCAGTTCTTC.

The gene calls are TRBV2 and TRBJ2-7; TRBD1 agrees at 8 bases. The length of the CDR3 is 13 residues. Per the germline V gene, CDR1 is SNHLY and CDR2 is FYNNEI. V was clipped by 6 bases and J by 5 bases; unmatched bases: 6. Here the CDR3 reads CASSAGQGHEQYF. The CDR3 DNA follows: TGTGCCAGCAGCGCCGGACAGGGACACGAGCAGTACTTC.

The sample holds a few counts of this clonotype. J is TRBJ2-4 and V is TRBV25-1, with D hard to call. The CDR3 is 14 amino acids. Trimming removed 1 base at V and 3 bases at J, with 7 bases between. Germline V gene data show CDR1 as MGHDK and CDR2 as SYGVNS. This chain's CDR3 is CASSELGGKNIQYF. For the CDR3, the DNA is TGTGCCAGCAGTGAATTGGGCGGCAAAAACATTCAGTACTTC.

This clonotype was observed a handful of times. J is TRBJ2-2 and V is TRBV5-8; the D gene is possibly TRBD1 (6 bases). The germline V and J ends were trimmed by 0 bases and 6 bases, with 21 bases remaining between them. This CDR3 spans 18 amino acids. Germline lookup yields CDR1 SGHTS and CDR2 YDEGEE. This CDR3 is CASSLESDRWGRPGELFF. In DNA form, the CDR3 reads TGTGCCAGCAGCTTGGAAAGTGACAGGTGGGGGCGCCCCGGGGAGCTGTTTTTT. The full variable domain, its missing parts supplied by reference TRBV5-8 and TRBJ2-2, is EAGVTQSPTHLIKTRGQQATLRCSPISGHTSVYWYQQALGLGLQFLLWYDEGEERNRGNFPPRFSGRQFPNYSSELNVNALELEDSALYLCASSLESDRWGRPGELFFGEGSRLTVL.

Many counts were recorded for this clonotype. This chain joins TRBV7-2 and TRBJ2-1; the match to TRBD2 covers 9 bases. The CDR3 runs to 17 residues. With 5 bases clipped from V and 0 bases from J, the junction kept 8 bases outside the gene matches. Germline loops: CDR1 SGHTA, CDR2 FQGNSA. The CDR3 DNA follows: TGTGCCAGCAGCCCGTTCTTAGCGGGGGTCTCCTACAATGAGCAGTTCTTC. It yields the protein CASSPFLAGVSYNEQFF.

This clonotype was found a few times. V is TRBV6-2 or TRBV6-3 and J is TRBJ2-2; 9 bases align to TRBD1. Germline V lookup: CDR1 MNHEY, CDR2 SVGEGT. The CDR3 is 19 residues long. J lost 0 bases, V lost 4 bases, and 12 bases had no gene match. CDR3 nucleotides: TGTGCCAGCAGTTTATTGTACTCGGACAGGGGCGCGAACACCGGGGAGCTGTTTTTT. It encodes CASSLLYSDRGANTGELFF.

V is TRBV29-1 and J is TRBJ2-7; 7 nucleotides agree with TRBD1. The V gene end was trimmed by 6 bases and the J gene end by 5 bases; junction bases not matched to a gene: 10. The CDR3 extends over 13 amino acids. Germline-derived CDR1 and CDR2 are SQVTM and ANQGSEA. For the CDR3, the DNA is TGCAGCGTCGTTCAGACAGGGAGAAACGAGCAGTACTTC. This translates into CSVVQTGRNEQYF.

This clonotype was counted only a few times. This chain links TRBV19 with TRBJ2-3, with D perhaps TRBD2 (6 bases). The germline V gene has CDR1 LNHDA and CDR2 SQIVND (reference sequence). The CDR3 extends over 15 amino acids. Trimming took off 6 bases at V and 6 bases at J, with 19 bases between the two ends. The CDR3 DNA reads TGTGCCAGTAGCAGACGAAGGGACGGAGGGGATACGCAGTATTTT. Its protein is CASSRRRDGGDTQYF.

This rearrangement joins TRBV2 to TRBJ2-1; the D gene is possibly TRBD2 (5 bases). The CDR3 is made up of 15 amino acids. V lost 4 bases and J lost 4, with 14 bases in between. Per germline, CDR1 SNHLY and CDR2 FYNNEI. DNA for the CDR3: TGTGCCAGCAGTGCCGGGAATATTTTTTACAATGAGCAGTTCTTC. Translated, it gives CASSAGNIFYNEQFF.

This clonotype has a handful of counts. This sequence joins TRBV10-3 and TRBJ2-7; 10 nucleotides align to TRBD1. The CDR3 consists of 14 residues. V gave up 6 bases and J gave up 3 bases; unmatched junction bases: 5. The V gene's germline CDR1 is ENHRY and CDR2 SYGVKD. The CDR3 protein is CAISRGQGGYEQYV. The CDR3 nucleotides are TGTGCCATCAGCCGAGGACAGGGGGGCTACGAGCAGTACGTC.

Comments on this clonotype: One end of the junction does not line up with germline, which may come from a read error. The chain is built from TRBV27 and TRBJ2-1; 9 nucleotides align to TRBD2. Germline V gene sequence: CDR1 MNHEY, CDR2 SMNVEV (reference sequence). This CDR3 contains 13 residues. The CDR3: CASSPGSGGSEVF. In DNA form, the CDR3 reads TGTGCCAGCAGCCCCGGGAGCGGGGGGTCCGAGGTCTTC.

The rearrangement uses TRBV6-5 and TRBJ1-2; maybe TRBD1 (6 bases). Germline assignment: CDR1 MNHEY and CDR2 SVGAGI. V was pared by 2 bases and J by 4 bases, with 17 bases between. The CDR3 contains 16 residues. CDR3 sequence reads: CASSYTEWGAGYGYTF. CDR3 coding DNA: TGTGCCAGCAGTTACACGGAATGGGGGGCTGGCTATGGCTACACCTTC.

V and J are TRBV7-9 and TRBJ2-7; 7 bases agree with TRBD1. The length of the CDR3 is 12 residues. Germline V gene sequence: CDR1 SEHNR, CDR2 FQNEAQ (reference sequence). Losses at the gene ends were 5 bases for V and 6 bases for J; bases not matched to a gene: 4. CDR3 loop: CASSLNRGEQYV. CDR3 nucleotides: TGTGCCAGCAGCCTCAACAGGGGCGAGCAGTACGTC.

V usage is TRBV28 and J usage is TRBJ2-5; 13 nucleotides agree with TRBD2. The CDR3 runs 16 residues. V lost 8 bases, J lost 9 bases, and 15 bases stayed unmatched. The germline gives CDR1 MDHEN, CDR2 SYDVKM. The CDR3 sequence: CASFGLAGAGFLSQYF. In nucleotides, the CDR3 is TGTGCCAGCTTCGGACTAGCGGGGGCCGGCTTTTTATCCCAGTACTTC. Supplemented by reference TRBV28 and TRBJ2-5, the full variable domain reads DVKVTQSSRYLVKRTGEKVFLECVQDMDHENMFWYRQDPGLGLRLIYFSYDVKMKEKGDIPEGYSVSREKKERFSLILESASTNQTSMYLCASFGLAGAGFLSQYFGPGTRLLVL.

The chain couples TRBV7-9 to TRBJ2-1; D is possibly TRBD1 (6 bases). Looked up from germline, CDR1 is SEHNR and CDR2 is FQNEAQ (reference sequence). V lost 2 bases and J lost 7, with 12 bases in between. The CDR3 has 14 amino acids. Here the CDR3 reads CASSLWTVGNEQFF. The CDR3 DNA reads TGTGCCAGCAGCTTATGGACAGTCGGGAATGAGCAGTTCTTC.

This clonotype was observed a handful of times. J is TRBJ2-7 and V is TRBV14; D remains ambiguous. V was trimmed by 1 base and J by 7 bases, leaving 14 bases between them. The CDR3 is 14 residues long. Germline CDR1 and CDR2: SGHDN and FVKESK. CDR3 sequence (DNA): TGTGCCAGCAGCCAAGGGGATAGATTGTGGGAGCAGTACTTC. Amino acids: CASSQGDRLWEQYF. Full variable domain (outside the CDR3, taken from reference TRBV14 and TRBJ2-7): EAGVTQFPSHSVIEKGQTVTLRCDPISGHDNLYWYRRVMGKEIKFLLHFVKESKQDESGMPNNRFLAERTGGTYSTLKVQPAELEDSGVYFCASSQGDRLWEQYFGPGTRLTVT.

In this sample, this clonotype turned up a few times. The genes are TRBV28 and TRBJ1-6, with 7 bases that match TRBD1. Germline loops: CDR1 MDHEN, CDR2 SYDVKM. The CDR3 has 17 residues. V dropped 9 bases and J dropped 1; count of bases not matched to a gene: 12. In DNA form, the CDR3 reads TGTGCCAGTAAAGTCGGGACAGCACTTTCCTATAATTCACCCCTCCACTTT. Protein: CASKVGTALSYNSPLHF. The complete variable domain, with remaining parts taken from reference TRBV28 and TRBJ1-6, reads DVKVTQSSRYLVKRTGEKVFLECVQDMDHENMFWYRQDPGLGLRLIYFSYDVKMKEKGDIPEGYSVSREKKERFSLILESASTNQTSMYLCASKVGTALSYNSPLHFGNGTRLTVT.

The sample holds a few counts of this clonotype. V gene TRBV7-4 combines with J gene TRBJ2-7; TRBD1 is a possible D gene (6 bases). V gave up 6 bases and J gave up 5 bases, with 14 bases separating them. This CDR3 is 13 amino acids long. CDR1 is SGHVT, CDR2 SQSDAQ, per germline. In nucleotides, the CDR3 is TGTGCCAGCAGGGGGGCCGTGGGCGACGAGCAGTACTTC. Its protein is CASRGAVGDEQYF.

The chain employs TRBV6-2 or TRBV6-3 and TRBJ2-5; 7 bases match TRBD2. With V trimmed by 0 bases and J by 5 bases, 18 bases remained unmatched. Germline lookup yields CDR1 MNHEY and CDR2 SVGEGT. There are 19 residues in the CDR3. The CDR3 region is CASSYSPGTTHTGKETQYF. In DNA, the CDR3 is TGTGCCAGCAGTTACTCTCCCGGGACTACCCATACGGGGAAGGAGACCCAGTACTTC.

This clonotype has more than one count but fewer than ten. The V and J genes are TRBV28 and TRBJ1-2, with D unclear. V dropped 8 bases and J dropped 0 bases, with 7 bases sitting between them. Germline assignment: CDR1 MDHEN and CDR2 SYDVKM. The CDR3 is made up of 12 amino acids. CDR3 amino acids: CASLTSNYGYTF. CDR3 DNA sequence: TGTGCCAGCCTGACATCTAACTATGGCTACACCTTC.

V and J are TRBV2 and TRBJ2-1; 8 bases are shared with TRBD2. The CDR3 extends over 17 amino acids. Per the germline V gene, CDR1 is SNHLY and CDR2 is FYNNEI. The V segment lost 10 bases and the J segment 3 bases; nucleotides outside the gene matches: 17. CDR3 loop: CAIRRGSGGIFYNEQFF. The CDR3 DNA is TGTGCCATTCGGAGGGGTTCGGGGGGGATTTTCTACAATGAGCAGTTCTTC.

The sample holds a few counts of this clonotype. The chain links TRBV25-1 to TRBJ1-2, with D possibly matching TRBD1 (5 bases). V lost 6 bases to trimming and J lost 4 bases, with 15 bases between them. This CDR3 spans 14 amino acids. Germline-derived CDR1 and CDR2 are MGHDK and SYGVNS. The CDR3 nucleotides are TGTGCCAGCAGCGACGGAAGGGGCCCCTATGGCTACACCTTC. Translated, it gives CASSDGRGPYGYTF.